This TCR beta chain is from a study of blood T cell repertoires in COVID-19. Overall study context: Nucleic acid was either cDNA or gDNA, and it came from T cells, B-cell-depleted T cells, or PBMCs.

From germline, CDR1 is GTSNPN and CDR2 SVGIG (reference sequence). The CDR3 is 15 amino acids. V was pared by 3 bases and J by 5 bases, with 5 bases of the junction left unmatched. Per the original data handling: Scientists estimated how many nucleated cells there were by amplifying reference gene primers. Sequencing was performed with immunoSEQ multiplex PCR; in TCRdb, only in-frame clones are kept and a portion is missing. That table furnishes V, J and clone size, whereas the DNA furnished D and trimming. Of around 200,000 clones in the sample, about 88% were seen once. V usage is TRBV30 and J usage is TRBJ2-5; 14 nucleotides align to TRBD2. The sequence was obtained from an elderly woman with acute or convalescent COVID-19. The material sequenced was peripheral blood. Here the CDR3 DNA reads TGTGCCTGGAGCCTGGGACTAGCGGGGGCGGAGACCCAGTACTTC. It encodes CAWSLGLAGAETQYF.